The 2 T cell receptor beta chains reported below all come from one sample, sequenced in a study of T cells after yellow fever vaccination. TCRdb independently ran MiXCR on the 5' RACE reads; one entry per CDR3 protein. The repertoire consists of 170,000 or so distinct CDR3 sequences, with roughly 6.4% occurring once and the leading ten covering under 3%. The sample consisted of CD4+ T cells sorted from PBMCs, taken on the day of the first yellow fever vaccination. The receptor set was obtained from a man between 18 and 29 years old who received the YFV17D yellow fever vaccine.

This clonotype was observed at least ten times. This CDR3 is CASSPGTSGGNEQFF. The CDR3 region has the DNA TGTGCCAGCAGTCCCGGGACTAGCGGGGGGAATGAGCAGTTCTTC. The chain joins TRBV12-3 or TRBV12-4 to TRBJ2-1; 15 bases line up with TRBD2. The CDR3 loop spans 15 amino acids. Unmatched junction bases numbered 3, after V lost 5 bases and J lost 7 bases.

This chain links TRBV7-2 with TRBJ1-1, with 9 bases that match TRBD1. J was trimmed by 2 bases and V by 6 bases; bases with no gene match: 4. CDR1 and CDR2 from the germline V gene are SGHTA and FQGNSA. The CDR3 is 14 residues long. CDR3 residues: CASSYTGGNTEAFF. In DNA, the CDR3 is TGTGCCAGCAGTTATACAGGGGGCAACACTGAAGCTTTCTTT.